The entry below gives a single TCR beta chain sequence along with its context. What it binds is unknown. J lost 8 bases, V lost 5 bases, and 14 bases had no gene match. Germline values: CDR1 DFQATT, CDR2 SNEGSKA (reference sequence). This CDR3 has 14 residues. RNA transcripts provided the source from which TCR beta CDR3 regions were amplified. The HTBI set primed first-round TCR CDR3 RT-PCR. Each CDR3 protein gets one entry after TCRdb re-called the multiplex PCR reads with MiXCR. The sample contains about 350,000 distinct CDR3 sequences, around a sixth of which appear only once. This sample was included in a study of T cells in Graves' hyperthyroidism and ophthalmopathy. General study points: Onset of ophthalmopathy came a median around 6.2 months after the model predicted it. Appearing also in blood were most of the thyroid clonotypes expanded above 0.001.

The TCR sequence derives from a middle-aged woman with Graves' ophthalmopathy. This chain connects TRBV20-1 to TRBJ1-2; 7 bases line up with TRBD1. Sequencing used blood. CDR3 coding DNA: TGCAGTGCTTCCACCCAGGAGGGGGCGTGGGGCTACACCTTC. Protein: CSASTQEGAWGYTF.